The 25 T cell receptor beta chains listed next were all sequenced from one sample in a study of cytomegalovirus exposure and HLA in healthy donors. The PCR employed 60 Vbeta primers together with 13 Jbeta primers. Using immunoSEQ multiplex PCR, the repertoire was profiled, and TCRdb retains in-frame clones only, with some absent. Recorded for this sample: about 60,000 clones. The material sequenced was PBMCs. The receptors originated from a man aged 50 to 59 in good health and CMV-seropositive.

The chain links TRBV4-2 to TRBJ2-5; D gene uncertain. V dropped 0 bases and J dropped 1 base, with 6 bases sitting between them. The CDR3 contains 14 residues. Germline CDR1 and CDR2: LGHNA and YNFKEQ. CDR3 residues: CASSQEERQETQYF. CDR3 in DNA: TGTGCCAGCAGCCAAGAGGAGCGCCAAGAGACCCAGTACTTC.

V is TRBV6-5 and J is TRBJ1-4, with D hard to call. V was clipped by 8 bases and J by 4 bases, with 11 bases between them. This CDR3 has 13 residues. Looked up from germline, CDR1 is MNHEY and CDR2 is SVGAGI. Here the CDR3 DNA reads TGTGCCAGCGCGCGGCAGATTAATGAAAAACTGTTTTTT. It yields the protein CASARQINEKLFF.

The J gene is TRBJ1-4, the V gene TRBV28; D is perhaps TRBD1 (5 bases). Trimming pared 3 bases from V and 8 bases from J, leaving 7 bases between. CDR3 length: 12 residues. Germline V gene data show CDR1 as MDHEN and CDR2 as SYDVKM. The CDR3 bases are TGTGCCAGCAGTTTGGAGGGGGAAAAACTGTTTTTT. This codes for CASSLEGEKLFF.

CDR3 protein: CASSPPGHPYEQYF. In DNA, the CDR3 is TGTGCCAGCAGCCCTCCGGGACACCCCTACGAGCAGTACTTC. The J gene is TRBJ2-7, the V gene TRBV7-2, with D perhaps matching TRBD1 (6 bases). The CDR3 spans 14 residues. V was shortened by 5 bases and J by 2 bases, with 13 bases between the two germline ends. The V gene's germline CDR1 is SGHTA and CDR2 FQGNSA.

The CDR3, as DNA: TGTGCCAGCAGCTTAGTGGGACAGGGTGTCACCGAGCAGTACTTC. It yields the protein CASSLVGQGVTEQYF. The chain employs TRBV7-8 and TRBJ2-7, with 9 bases that match TRBD1. Germline V lookup: CDR1 SGHVS, CDR2 FQNEAQ. V shed 1 base and J 6 bases; nucleotides not matched to a gene: 7. This CDR3 is built from 15 residues.

The chain recombines TRBV18 with TRBJ2-6; 9 bases are a match to TRBD1. The junction had 2 bases not matched to a gene; V was cut back by 3 bases and J by 2 bases. Germline V lookup: CDR1 KGHSH, CDR2 LQKENI. The CDR3 has 16 residues. The CDR3 DNA is TGTGCCAGCTCACCCGGGACAGGGACTGGGGCCAACGTCCTGACTTTC. It codes for CASSPGTGTGANVLTF.

The chain employs TRBV30 and TRBJ1-6; D gene unclear. Per germline, CDR1 GTSNPN and CDR2 SVGIG (reference sequence). CDR3 size: 13 residues. The V and J ends lost 3 bases and 9 bases respectively, with 12 bases between them. The CDR3 here is CAWREGGGSPLHF. The DNA for the CDR3 is TGTGCCTGGAGGGAGGGTGGAGGTTCACCCCTCCACTTT. Full variable domain (rest looked up from reference TRBV30 and TRBJ1-6): SQTIHQWPATLVQPVGSPLSLECTVEGTSNPNLYWYRQAAGRGLQLLFYSVGIGQISSEVPQNLSASRPQDRQFILSSKKLLLSDSGFYLCAWREGGGSPLHFGNGTRLTVT.

The chain joins TRBV6-5 to TRBJ1-3; possibly TRBD1 for D (6 bases). Trimming removed 0 bases from V and 0 bases from J, with 9 bases in between. The germline V gene has CDR1 MNHEY and CDR2 SVGAGI. The length of the CDR3 is 16 residues. As DNA, the CDR3 is TGTGCCAGCAGTTACTCGGGGGCCCCCTCTGGAAACACCATATATTTT. Translation gives CASSYSGAPSGNTIYF.

The chain combines TRBV28 with TRBJ2-2, with 14 positions matching TRBD2. CDR3 length: 21 amino acids. Germline-derived CDR1 and CDR2 are MDHEN and SYDVKM. Losses at the gene ends were 4 bases for V and 1 base for J; bases not matched to a gene: 14. CDR3 region: CASSSRDYMGTSGGNTGELFF. CDR3 coding DNA: TGTGCCAGCAGTTCCCGGGATTACATGGGGACTAGCGGGGGGAACACCGGGGAGCTGTTTTTT.

This sequence joins TRBV27 and TRBJ2-7, with D unclear. V was trimmed by 5 bases and J by 3 bases, leaving 8 bases between them. Germline V gene lookup returns CDR1 MNHEY and CDR2 SMNVEV (reference sequence). The CDR3 is 12 residues long. The CDR3 DNA reads TGTGCCAGCAGTCCAGGCCACTACGAGCAGTACTTC. This translates into CASSPGHYEQYF.

This rearrangement joins TRBV15 to TRBJ1-2, with TRBD1 identical over 11 bases. The V gene's germline CDR1 is LNHNV and CDR2 YYDKDF (reference sequence). Germline trimming cut 3 bases from V and 2 bases from J; bases unmatched to any gene: 2. The CDR3 extends over 15 amino acids. The chain's CDR3 is CATSRGQGENYGYTF. The CDR3 DNA follows: TGTGCCACCAGCAGGGGACAGGGGGAAAACTATGGCTACACCTTC.

This chain uses TRBV27 with TRBJ2-7; a weak D match, TRBD1 (5 bases). From germline, CDR1 is MNHEY and CDR2 SMNVEV (reference sequence). The germline V and J ends were trimmed by 1 base and 7 bases, with 11 bases remaining between them. The CDR3 is 13 residues long. In DNA form, the CDR3 reads TGTGCCAGCAGTTTATGGCCAGGGAATGAGCAGTACTTC. Its protein product is CASSLWPGNEQYF.

This chain joins TRBV18 and TRBJ2-3; D possibly corresponds to TRBD2 (7 bases). Germline CDR1 KGHSH, CDR2 LQKENI. Trimming stripped 0 bases from V and 7 bases from J, with 20 bases between. The length of the CDR3 is 17 residues. CDR3 bases: TGTGCCAGCTCACCACCGTCGTTACGGGGGGCCTCAAATACGCAGTATTTT. Protein sequence: CASSPPSLRGASNTQYF. Full variable domain (outside the CDR3, taken from reference TRBV18 and TRBJ2-3): NAGVMQNPRHLVRRRGQEARLRCSPMKGHSHVYWYRQLPEEGLKFMVYLQKENIIDESGMPKERFSAEFPKEGPSILRIQQVVRGDSAAYFCASSPPSLRGASNTQYFGPGTRLTVL.

This chain joins TRBV7-2 and TRBJ2-1; 7 bases match TRBD2. The CDR3 runs 13 residues. The germline V gene encodes CDR1 SGHTA and CDR2 FQGNSA. Trimming at V came to 5 bases and at J to 10 bases, leaving 8 bases not matched to a gene. CDR3 in DNA: TGTGCCAGCAGCGGGGACGGGAGGATGGAGCAGTTCTTC. Translation: CASSGDGRMEQFF.

The J gene is TRBJ1-1, the V gene TRBV13, with a possible D match to TRBD1 (6 bases). CDR1 is PRHDT, CDR2 FYEKMQ, per germline (reference sequence). CDR3 size: 16 residues. Between the trimmed V and J ends, which lost 4 bases and 4 bases, there was a span of 19 bases. Here the CDR3 reads CASSSRTVPYGTEAFF. The CDR3 DNA sequence: TGTGCCAGCAGCTCTCGGACAGTCCCGTACGGCACTGAAGCTTTCTTT.

The chain combines TRBV10-3 with TRBJ2-2; D is possibly TRBD2 (6 bases). The germline gives CDR1 ENHRY, CDR2 SYGVKD. The CDR3 length is 17 residues. The V end lost 0 bases, the J end lost 0 bases, and 11 bases lay between the germline ends. This chain's CDR3 is CAISESWRGSNTGELFF. The CDR3 coding sequence is TGTGCCATCAGTGAGTCGTGGCGGGGATCGAACACCGGGGAGCTGTTTTTT.

This chain connects TRBV4-3 to TRBJ1-4; 7 bases align to TRBD1. Per germline, CDR1 LGHNA and CDR2 YSLEER. The ends lost 4 bases at V and 3 bases at J; junction bases unmatched: 5. The CDR3 is made up of 15 amino acids. For the CDR3, the DNA is TGCGCCAGCAGCCTTTTGGGACAGTCTAATGAAAAACTGTTTTTT. Encoded protein: CASSLLGQSNEKLFF.

The chain carries TRBV28 and TRBJ1-4; 10 positions match TRBD1. The V gene end was trimmed by 0 bases and the J gene end by 5 bases; junction bases not matched to a gene: 3. Germline V CDR1 and CDR2: MDHEN, SYDVKM. The CDR3 spans 16 residues. CDR3 sequence: CASSLWPGQGNEKLFF. The CDR3 DNA reads as TGTGCCAGCAGTTTATGGCCGGGACAGGGGAATGAAAAACTGTTTTTT.

V gene TRBV2 combines with J gene TRBJ2-5, with 9 bases aligning to TRBD2. The CDR3 runs 15 residues. The junction had 10 bases not matched to a gene; V was cut back by 10 bases and J by 1 base. Germline V gives CDR1 SNHLY, CDR2 FYNNEI. The CDR3 loop reads CANSLAGNPQETQYF. As DNA, the CDR3 is TGTGCCAACTCACTAGCGGGCAACCCCCAAGAGACCCAGTACTTC.

The J gene is TRBJ1-5, the V gene TRBV6-5; D possibly corresponds to TRBD1 (5 bases). CDR1 MNHEY and CDR2 SVGAGI come from the germline V gene. Deletions cut 7 bases from V and 2 bases from J, with 15 bases between. The CDR3 covers 15 residues. CDR3 in amino acids: CASTPGGDRNQPQHF. The CDR3 nucleotides are TGTGCCAGCACCCCGGGGGGGGACCGCAATCAGCCCCAGCATTTT.

The chain has TRBV28 and TRBJ2-7; 9 positions agree with TRBD2. The CDR3 spans 15 residues. Germline CDR1 reads MDHEN; CDR2 reads SYDVKM. Trimming cost V 5 bases and J 3 bases; bases outside gene matches: 8. The CDR3 nucleotides are TGTGCCAGCAGTCTACATCAGACTAGCGGCTACGAGCAGTACTTC. Translation gives CASSLHQTSGYEQYF. Using reference TRBV28 and TRBJ2-7 for the parts outside the CDR3, the full variable domain is DVKVTQSSRYLVKRTGEKVFLECVQDMDHENMFWYRQDPGLGLRLIYFSYDVKMKEKGDIPEGYSVSREKKERFSLILESASTNQTSMYLCASSLHQTSGYEQYFGPGTRLTVT.

The CDR3 loop is CASSPQTRGEQYF. The CDR3, as DNA: TGTGCCAGCTCACCCCAGACTAGAGGCGAGCAGTACTTC. The chain has TRBV18 and TRBJ2-7; the D gene is possibly TRBD2 (6 bases). The germline CDR1 and CDR2 sequences are KGHSH and LQKENI. V was clipped by 3 bases and J by 6 bases, with 12 bases between them. CDR3 length: 13 amino acids.

V usage is TRBV19 and J usage is TRBJ1-1; weak D call: TRBD1 (5 bases). The V gene lost 1 base and the J gene lost 10 bases, with 10 bases spanning the gap. The CDR3 contains 12 residues. The germline V gene encodes CDR1 LNHDA and CDR2 SQIVND (reference sequence). The CDR3 DNA follows: TGTGCCAGTAGTATAGGGGGCGGAACAGCTTTCTTT. As protein: CASSIGGGTAFF.

The chain is built from TRBV28 and TRBJ1-1; possibly TRBD1 for D (5 bases). CDR1 and CDR2 from the germline V gene are MDHEN and SYDVKM. The CDR3 totals 14 residues. V lost 6 bases to trimming and J lost 1 base, with 12 bases between them. The CDR3 coding sequence is TGTGCCAGCAGGGGGACTGGGCGGAACACTGAAGCTTTCTTT. The encoded protein is CASRGTGRNTEAFF.

The chain links TRBV6-5 to TRBJ1-1; 7 nucleotides align to TRBD1. Trimming took 6 bases from V and 13 from J; bases not matched to a gene: 11. CDR1 and CDR2 from the germline V gene are MNHEY and SVGAGI. The CDR3 length is 12 residues. CDR3 sequence (DNA): TGTGCCAGCAGATCCACAGGGGTCCAAGATTTCTTT. Amino acid sequence: CASRSTGVQDFF.